Below are 23 T cell receptor beta chains sequenced from a single sample in a study of blood T cells in healthy people across ages. The authors ran a second PCR of 7 to 11 cycles using a sample-barcoded 5' primer and a J-beta primer mix. Via MiXCR, TCRdb re-called the 5' RACE reads, giving one row per CDR3 protein. The data show approximately 960,000 distinct CDR3 sequences, roughly 29% seen once. These same data were also listed under a study on T cells of mothers and their children.

What was sequenced was blood. These TCRs come from a woman between 40 and 55 years old in good health.

About this clonotype itself: Without the conserved terminal phenylalanine or tryptophan, this CDR3 likely stems from a read error. The DNA of the CDR3 is TGCGCCAGCAACACCGGGGCAGGAGCCTACGAGCAGTACTAC. Translation gives CASNTGAGAYEQYY. The chain links TRBV5-1 to TRBJ2-7, with D perhaps TRBD1 or TRBD2 (5 bases each). Per germline, CDR1 SGHRS and CDR2 YFSETQ. The CDR3 runs to 14 residues. The ends were cut back, 6 bases at V and 2 bases at J, with 15 bases in the middle.

The chain recombines TRBV6-1 with TRBJ2-7; 10 nucleotides agree with TRBD2. CDR1 and CDR2 from the germline V gene are MNHNS and SASEGT. The CDR3 contains 15 residues. The V gene end was trimmed by 1 base and the J gene end by 6 bases; junction bases not matched to a gene: 6. The CDR3 here is CASSEVGSGGLEQYF. The CDR3 region has the DNA TGTGCCAGCAGTGAAGTTGGTAGCGGGGGGCTCGAGCAGTACTTC.

This clonotype has a handful of counts. This clone may be a read error of a much larger clone one base away. The V call is TRBV28, the J call TRBJ2-7; a possible D gene is TRBD2 (6 bases). V dropped 5 bases and J dropped 4 bases, with 21 bases sitting between them. The CDR3 is 16 amino acids. Germline CDR1 is MDHEN and CDR2 is SYDVKM. The CDR3 reads CASSQGAGLREYEQYF. The CDR3 coding sequence is TGTGCCAGCAGTCAAGGGGCGGGACTGAGAGAATACGAGCAGTACTTC.

This clonotype has more than one count but fewer than ten. The V and J genes are TRBV7-8 and TRBJ1-6; no firm D call. Trimming left V 7 bases short and J 7 bases short, with 17 bases between. The CDR3 contains 15 residues. Germline V gives CDR1 SGHVS, CDR2 FQNEAQ. In nucleotides, the CDR3 is TGTGCCAGCACCCCACTGACAAGTTCAAATTCACCCCTCCACTTT. Its protein is CASTPLTSSNSPLHF. Looking up the rest from reference TRBV7-8 and TRBJ1-6 gives the full variable domain: GAGVSQSPRYKVAKRGQDVALRCDPISGHVSLFWYQQALGQGPEFLTYFQNEAQLDKSGLPSDRFFAERPEGSVSTLKIQRTQQEDSAVYLCASTPLTSSNSPLHFGNGTRLTVT.

Regarding this clonotype: At one end the junction does not follow the germline gene, possibly because of a read error. This chain joins TRBV4-3 and TRBJ2-3, with TRBD2 matching 9 bases. This CDR3 has 16 residues. Germline loops: CDR1 LGHNA, CDR2 YSLEER. CDR3 nucleotide sequence: TGCGCCAACAGCCAAGAATCCAGCGGGGGGATAGATACGCAGTATTTT. Translation gives CANSQESSGGIDTQYF.

This sequence joins TRBV4-1 and TRBJ2-3, with D tentatively TRBD2 (5 bases). CDR1 and CDR2 (germline): MGHRA, YSYEKL. This CDR3 is 15 amino acids long. Trimming pared 0 bases from V and 1 base from J, leaving 8 bases between. CDR3 sequence (DNA): TGCGCCAGCAGCCAAGAATACGGGGGCACAGATACGCAGTATTTT. This translates into CASSQEYGGTDTQYF.

This rearrangement joins TRBV5-1 to TRBJ2-1; D ambiguous. The tail of the sequence fits TRBJ2-7 better, so the J call may be wrong. The CDR3 is 15 residues long. CDR1 is SGHRS and CDR2 is YFSETQ in the germline V gene. CDR3 in amino acids: CASSLDQLTYNEQYF. CDR3 DNA sequence: TGCGCCAGCAGCTTGGATCAATTAACCTACAATGAGCAGTACTTC.

The chain has TRBV11-2 and TRBJ2-5, with D perhaps matching TRBD1 (6 bases). Per the germline V gene, CDR1 is SGHAT and CDR2 is FQNNGV. The CDR3 sequence is 16 residues long. V dropped 4 bases and J dropped 4 bases, with 19 bases sitting between them. DNA of the CDR3: TGTGCCAGCAGCTCGAGGACAGCTACGTACCGAGAGACCCAGTACTTC. This gives the protein CASSSRTATYRETQYF.

This clonotype appeared many times. The chain has TRBV11-1 and TRBJ2-5; D is perhaps TRBD1 or TRBD2 (5 bases each). Between the trimmed V and J ends, which lost 6 bases and 3 bases, there was a span of 8 bases. The CDR3 sequence is 12 residues long. The germline V gene has CDR1 SGHAT and CDR2 FQDESV (reference sequence). The CDR3 DNA reads as TGTGCCAGCAGACGAGGGGAAGAGACCCAGTACTTC. It specifies CASRRGEETQYF.

As for this clonotype: Germline and junction disagree at one end, which may indicate a read error. V gene TRBV4-1 combines with J gene TRBJ2-7, with 8 nucleotides matching TRBD2. There are 17 residues in the CDR3. Germline CDR1 and CDR2: MGHRA and YSYEKL. The CDR3 reads CASNQVTRLAGTYEQYF. DNA for the CDR3: TGCGCCAGCAACCAAGTAACGAGGCTAGCGGGTACCTACGAGCAGTACTTC.

This rearrangement joins TRBV11-1 to TRBJ1-1; 9 bases map to TRBD1. There are 16 residues in the CDR3. With V trimmed by 3 bases and J by 6 bases, 11 bases remained unmatched. Germline CDR1 is SGHAT and CDR2 is FQDESV (reference sequence). Written as DNA, the CDR3 is TGTGCCAGCAGCTTCGGGGGACAGGGATTGGTTGCTGAAGCTTTCTTT. This encodes CASSFGGQGLVAEAFF.

DNA for the CDR3: TGTGCCATCCATTACTCAGGGGGCGACGAGCAGTACTTC. It encodes CAIHYSGGDEQYF. The rearrangement links TRBV6-1 to TRBJ2-7; TRBD1 aligns across 8 bases. CDR3 length: 13 amino acids. V was clipped by 10 bases and J by 5 bases; unmatched bases: 10. CDR1 MNHNS and CDR2 SASEGT come from the germline V gene.

The chain links TRBV12-3 or TRBV12-4 to TRBJ1-2; 7 bases line up with TRBD1. Trimming cost V 2 bases and J 7 bases; bases outside gene matches: 13. The CDR3 extends over 16 amino acids. The CDR3 region is CASSLFGGIQGSGYTF. CDR3 DNA: TGTGCCAGCAGTTTATTCGGGGGAATACAGGGGTCTGGCTACACCTTC.

In the case of this clonotype: A clone one base away is much larger, so this may be a read error. Written as DNA, the CDR3 is TGTGCCATCAGTGATTCCGGGACCCAGAATGAGCAGTACTTC. This sequence encodes CAISDSGTQNEQYF. The rearrangement links TRBV10-3 to TRBJ2-4, with D possibly called TRBD1 or TRBD2 (5 bases each). V lost 3 bases and J lost 13, with 19 bases in between. Per germline, CDR1 ENHRY and CDR2 SYGVKD. This CDR3 is 14 amino acids long.

J is TRBJ2-3 and V is TRBV14, with D tentatively TRBD1 (6 bases). Trimming stripped 4 bases from V and 4 bases from J, with 15 bases between. CDR3 size: 15 residues. Germline V CDR1 and CDR2: SGHDN, FVKESK. The CDR3, as DNA: TGTGCCAGCAGCCGCAGGGGTGTGGGTGCAGATACGCAGTATTTT. Protein: CASSRRGVGADTQYF. Complete variable domain (other parts from reference TRBV14 and TRBJ2-3): EAGVTQFPSHSVIEKGQTVTLRCDPISGHDNLYWYRRVMGKEIKFLLHFVKESKQDESGMPNNRFLAERTGGTYSTLKVQPAELEDSGVYFCASSRRGVGADTQYFGPGTRLTVL.

This clonotype has a count of ten or more. V is TRBV11-2 and J is TRBJ1-5; tentatively, D is TRBD1 (5 bases). The CDR3 has 15 amino acids. From germline, CDR1 is SGHAT and CDR2 FQNNGV. V was cut by 1 base and J by 0 bases, with 7 bases left in between. The CDR3 bases are TGTGCCAGCAGCTTAGGACAGTATAGCAATCAGCCCCAGCATTTT. Translated, it gives CASSLGQYSNQPQHF.

This clonotype was detected many times. The chain couples TRBV29-1 to TRBJ2-7, with D possibly matching TRBD2 (5 bases). CDR1 and CDR2 from the germline V gene are SQVTM and ANQGSEA. V was cut by 4 bases and J by 3 bases, with 16 bases left in between. This CDR3 spans 14 amino acids. The CDR3: CSVADVRANYEQYF. The CDR3 nucleotides read TGCAGCGTTGCGGACGTGAGGGCAAACTACGAGCAGTACTTC.

A remark on this clonotype: The junction and the germline gene differ at one end; a read error may be behind it. The CDR3: CVSSEAHSNQPQHF. The CDR3 coding sequence is TGTGTCAGCAGTGAAGCGCACAGCAATCAGCCCCAGCATTTT. This chain uses TRBV2 with TRBJ1-5; D not certain. This CDR3 contains 14 residues. The germline V gene has CDR1 SNHLY and CDR2 FYNNEI.

The chain carries TRBV28 and TRBJ2-7, with a possible D match to TRBD2 (7 bases). V was clipped by 7 bases and J by 6 bases, with 19 bases between them. This CDR3 is 14 amino acids long. Germline CDR1 and CDR2: MDHEN and SYDVKM. The chain's CDR3 is CASIRRGGRGEQYF. The DNA of the CDR3 is TGTGCCAGCATCCGAAGGGGGGGAAGAGGCGAGCAGTACTTC.

The V gene is TRBV11-2, the J gene TRBJ2-7; 12 nucleotides match TRBD2. Germline CDR1 reads SGHAT; CDR2 reads FQNNGV. CDR3 length: 18 amino acids. The junction had 11 bases not matched to a gene; V was cut back by 2 bases and J by 3 bases. The chain's CDR3 is CASSLLAGGHKVGYEQYF. DNA for the CDR3: TGTGCCAGCAGCTTACTAGCGGGGGGGCACAAAGTTGGCTACGAGCAGTACTTC. The full variable domain, its missing parts supplied by reference TRBV11-2 and TRBJ2-7, is EAGVAQSPRYKIIEKRQSVAFWCNPISGHATLYWYQQILGQGPKLLIQFQNNGVVDDSQLPKDRFSAERLKGVDSTLKIQPAKLEDSAVYLCASSLLAGGHKVGYEQYFGPGTRLTVT.

The chain employs TRBV27 and TRBJ2-7; TRBD1 matches 7 bases. This CDR3 comprises 14 residues. Germline values: CDR1 MNHEY, CDR2 SMNVEV (reference sequence). V shed 9 bases, J shed 1 base, and the junction held 9 bases outside the gene matches. The CDR3 DNA reads as TGTGCCAGTTCTTGGACGACAGGGTCCTACGAGCAGTACTTC. It is translated as CASSWTTGSYEQYF.

This clonotype appeared a few times. The chain has TRBV20-1 and TRBJ2-2, with D perhaps matching TRBD2 (5 bases). Deletions cut 3 bases from V and 2 bases from J, with 10 bases between. This CDR3 contains 14 residues. Germline V CDR1 and CDR2: DFQATT, SNEGSKA (reference sequence). In DNA form, the CDR3 reads TGCAGTGCTAGTAGGCGGGTAAACACCGGGGAGCTGTTTTTT. Its protein product is CSASRRVNTGELFF.

This clonotype was seen a handful of times. The rearrangement links TRBV28 to TRBJ2-7, with 7 bases fitting TRBD2. Germline trimming cut 3 bases from V and 3 bases from J; bases unmatched to any gene: 5. Looked up from germline, CDR1 is MDHEN and CDR2 is SYDVKM. The CDR3 extends over 14 amino acids. CDR3: CASSLGGYLYEQYF. The CDR3 region has the DNA TGTGCCAGCAGTTTGGGGGGGTACCTCTACGAGCAGTACTTC.